Following are 14 T cell receptor beta chains from one sample sequenced in a study of molecular identifiers for immune sequencing clone quantification (dated by TCRdb to 2016 to 2018). Library method: PCR. For sequencing, an Illumina HiSeq 4000 was employed. The raw public reads went through TCRdb reprocessing: fastp at Q25, MiXCR clone calling, in-frame beta chains kept. Merged by CDR3 protein, the rows form single entries marked with the most common genes and DNA. Here the sample has over 85,000 distinct CDR3 sequences; 21% occur a single time. Jointly, the top ten make up roughly 1% of the sample. Input material: naive CD8+ T cells from blood, with Jurkat cell RNA spiked in. The meaning of the sample's cell subset or site label: FACS-sorted CD8+CD4-CCR7+CD45RA+ naive T cells. These receptors all stem from a human donor in good health. Some libraries in this study had Jurkat cell RNA spiked in.

This clonotype was recorded at least ten times. This chain joins TRBV7-6 and TRBJ2-7, with a weak D call TRBD1 (5 bases). Germline assignment: CDR1 SGHVS and CDR2 FNYEAQ. The CDR3 contains 12 residues. V lost 3 bases to trimming and J lost 5 bases, with 8 bases between them. CDR3 sequence: CASSFVGDEQYF. In DNA, the CDR3 is TGTGCCAGCAGCTTCGTAGGGGACGAGCAGTACTTC.

V and J are TRBV3-1 and TRBJ2-7; tentatively, D is TRBD2 (5 bases). Trimming pared 4 bases from V and 0 bases from J, leaving 13 bases between. Germline V gives CDR1 LGHDT, CDR2 YNNKEL (reference sequence). CDR3 length: 15 residues. The CDR3 nucleotides are TGTGCCAGCAGCCCCGCCCCGGGAAGCTCCTACGAGCAGTACTTC. Its protein product is CASSPAPGSSYEQYF.

This clonotype has just a few counts. The chain is built from TRBV29-1 and TRBJ2-1; 11 bases line up with TRBD2. The ends lost 6 bases at V and 7 bases at J; junction bases unmatched: 17. Germline V CDR1 and CDR2: SQVTM, ANQGSEA. The CDR3 is made up of 17 amino acids. DNA for the CDR3: TGCAGCGTCGCGGGACTAGCGGCCTCCCACCGTGGGAATGAGCAGTTCTTC. The encoded protein is CSVAGLAASHRGNEQFF.

This rearrangement joins TRBV20-1 to TRBJ2-7, with D possibly being TRBD2 (6 bases). The V gene lost 0 bases and the J gene lost 2 bases, with 11 bases spanning the gap. The CDR3 covers 14 residues. Germline V gene lookup returns CDR1 DFQATT and CDR2 SNEGSKA (reference sequence). CDR3 sequence reads: CSARDFGGTYEQYF. The CDR3, as DNA: TGCAGTGCTAGAGATTTCGGCGGGACCTACGAGCAGTACTTC.

This clonotype showed up many times. The chain joins TRBV7-9 to TRBJ2-7, with D possibly matching TRBD2 (6 bases). Germline V gene data show CDR1 as SEHNR and CDR2 as FQNEAQ (reference sequence). The CDR3 sequence is 15 residues long. The ends were cut back, 1 base at V and 4 bases at J, with 14 bases in the middle. CDR3 region: CASSLVRGATYEQYF. Written as DNA, the CDR3 is TGTGCCAGCAGCTTAGTGCGGGGAGCCACGTACGAGCAGTACTTC. The full variable domain, completed using reference TRBV7-9 and TRBJ2-7, is DTGVSQNPRHKITKRGQNVTFRCDPISEHNRLYWYRQTLGQGPEFLTYFQNEAQLEKSRLLSDRFSAERPKGSFSTLEIQRTEQGDSAMYLCASSLVRGATYEQYFGPGTRLTVT.

The chain joins TRBV12-3 or TRBV12-4 to TRBJ2-7, with D unresolved. The CDR3 length is 13 residues. Trimming took 5 bases from V and 2 from J, leaving 10 bases between them. This chain's CDR3 is CASSPQNPYEQYF. The CDR3 DNA is TGTGCCAGCAGTCCCCAGAACCCCTACGAGCAGTACTTC.

At least ten counts were recorded for this clonotype. This chain uses TRBV20-1 with TRBJ2-5, with a possible D match to TRBD2 (6 bases). This CDR3 is built from 15 residues. Germline assignment: CDR1 DFQATT and CDR2 SNEGSKA (reference sequence). V was clipped by 3 bases and J by 4 bases, with 18 bases between them. The CDR3 sequence: CSARPGGRGGETQYF. In DNA form, the CDR3 reads TGCAGTGCTAGGCCCGGAGGGCGGGGAGGAGAGACCCAGTACTTC.

The chain is built from TRBV7-9 and TRBJ2-1, with a possible D match to TRBD2 (7 bases). The CDR3 has 18 amino acids. Trimming stripped 5 bases from V and 4 bases from J, with 24 bases between. Germline loops: CDR1 SEHNR, CDR2 FQNEAQ (reference sequence). DNA of the CDR3: TGTGCCAGCAGCGCAGATAGGGGGGAGGGACTCGAATACAATGAGCAGTTCTTC. It yields the protein CASSADRGEGLEYNEQFF.

This clonotype has a handful of counts. The chain carries TRBV6-5 and TRBJ2-1; TRBD2 matches 9 bases. Germline-derived CDR1 and CDR2 are MNHEY and SVGAGI. The CDR3 contains 16 residues. J lost 4 bases, V lost 2 bases, and 6 bases had no gene match. DNA of the CDR3: TGTGCCAGCAGTTACGATGTAGCGGGAGTGTACAATGAGCAGTTCTTC. It translates to CASSYDVAGVYNEQFF.

Of note for this clonotype: This may come from a read error, since a much larger clone is one base off. The chain links TRBV4-1 to TRBJ1-1, with TRBD1 matching over 8 bases. CDR1 is MGHRA, CDR2 YSYEKL, per germline. The CDR3 consists of 17 residues. The DNA of the CDR3 is TGCGCCAGCAGCCCTACCGGACAGGGTTACTTGAGCACTGATGCTTTCTTT. As protein: CASSPTGQGYLSTDAFF.

Concerning this clonotype itself: A read error may explain this, as a much larger clone is one base away. CDR3 in amino acids: CASSLGQAHHEQYF. CDR3 in DNA: TGTGCCAGCAGTCTTGGACAGGCCCACCACGAGCAGTACTTC. The rearrangement links TRBV28 to TRBJ2-7; TRBD1 matches 7 bases. Unmatched junction bases numbered 9, after V lost 5 bases and J lost 5 bases. Germline lookup yields CDR1 MDHEN and CDR2 SYDVKM. This CDR3 is 14 amino acids long.

This clonotype was counted many times. This sequence joins TRBV20-1 and TRBJ1-6; the D gene is possibly TRBD1 (6 bases). The CDR3 runs to 14 residues. Germline-derived CDR1 and CDR2 are DFQATT and SNEGSKA (reference sequence). V lost 1 base and J 3 bases, leaving 7 bases between the germline ends. CDR3 coding DNA: TGCAGTGCTAGAGGCAGGGGCTATAATTCACCCCTCCACTTT. Encoded protein: CSARGRGYNSPLHF.

This clonotype has a count of ten or more. This sequence joins TRBV7-9 and TRBJ2-4; 7 bases match TRBD1. Per germline, CDR1 SEHNR and CDR2 FQNEAQ (reference sequence). J gave up 1 base and V 5 bases, and 5 bases lay outside the gene matches. The CDR3 length is 15 residues. CDR3 DNA: TGTGCCAGCAGCCCGAACAGGGGTGCCAAAAACATTCAGTACTTC. Translation: CASSPNRGAKNIQYF.

V gene TRBV19 combines with J gene TRBJ2-2; a possible D gene is TRBD1 (6 bases). CDR3 length equals 15 residues. Deletions cut 4 bases from V and 3 bases from J, with 12 bases between. Germline V lookup: CDR1 LNHDA, CDR2 SQIVND (reference sequence). CDR3 bases: TGTGCCAGTAGTAAGACAAACAGGGACACCGGGGAGCTGTTTTTT. Its protein is CASSKTNRDTGELFF. Supplemented by reference TRBV19 and TRBJ2-2, the full variable domain reads DGGITQSPKYLFRKEGQNVTLSCEQNLNHDAMYWYRQDPGQGLRLIYYSQIVNDFQKGDIAEGYSVSREKKESFPLTVTSAQKNPTAFYLCASSKTNRDTGELFFGEGSRLTVL.